A selection of T cell receptor beta chains follows, all from one sample in a study of Graves' ophthalmopathy and Graves' hyperthyroidism. Via MiXCR, TCRdb re-called the multiplex PCR reads, giving one row per CDR3 protein. The table has 500,000 to 700,000 distinct CDR3 sequences, over 20% seen once; the top ten hold around 7%. Sequencing was performed on peripheral blood. These receptors were obtained from a young woman with stable Graves' hyperthyroidism. Some clones in this sample may be carry-over from other donors' samples. CDR3s include the opening cysteine and the closing phenylalanine or tryptophan. The D gene is left open where the match is weak. Clone sizes are given selectively: once, few, many, or a class where the clone is expanded.

>.|TRBV7-8|.|TRBJ2-7
TGTGCCAGCAGCTTAGCGTCGGGGAGCGGGTCCTACGAGCAGTACTTC
CASSLASGSGSYEQYF
>many|TRBV20-1|.|TRBJ1-5
TGCAGTGCTAGAGATGTCCGAGAGGATAGCAATCAGCCCCAGCATTTT
CSARDVREDSNQPQHF
>many|TRBV6-5|TRBD1|TRBJ2-7
TGTGCCAGCAGTTACTGGGACAGGGCCTACGAGCAGTACTTC
CASSYWDRAYEQYF
>.|TRBV5-5|.|TRBJ1-1
TGTGCCAGCAGCCTACAGGGAGAAACTGAAGCTTTCTTT
CASSLQGETEAFF
>few|TRBV6-2/TRBV6-3|.|TRBJ2-6
TGTGCCAGCAGTTACGTAGGACTTATTGTCTCTGGGGCCAACGTCCTGACTTTC
CASSYVGLIVSGANVLTF
>many|TRBV27|TRBD2|TRBJ2-7
TGTGCCAGCAGTTTACGGGGGGAATCAGGATACGAGCAGTACTTC
CASSLRGESGYEQYF
>.|TRBV9|.|TRBJ1-2
TGTGCCAGCAGCTCCAATCAGGTCCTGTATGGCTACACCTTC
CASSSNQVLYGYTF
>.|TRBV2|TRBD1|TRBJ1-5
TGTGCCAGCAGTGGGGGACAGGGAGATCAGCCCCAGCATTTT
CASSGGQGDQPQHF
>many|TRBV15|.|TRBJ1-2
TGTGCCACCAGTCGCCGCGGCACTAACTATGGCTACACCTTC
CATSRRGTNYGYTF
>many|TRBV11-1|TRBD2|TRBJ2-5
TGTGCCAGCAGCTTTGGGACTAGCGGGAGGGAGCAAGAGACCCAGTACTTC
CASSFGTSGREQETQYF
>many|TRBV6-2/TRBV6-3|TRBD1|TRBJ1-1
TGTGCCAGCAGTTACGCCCCGGACAGGGTGGTAGGGGACACTGAAGCTTTCTTT
CASSYAPDRVVGDTEAFF
>many|TRBV20-1|.|TRBJ2-7
TGCAGTGCTCGCGGACAAACCTACGAGCAGTACTTC
CSARGQTYEQYF
>many|TRBV6-1|.|TRBJ2-2
TGTGCCAGCAGCCCACAGGGGACTAGCACCGGGGAGCTGTTTTTT
CASSPQGTSTGELFF
>many|TRBV28|TRBD1|TRBJ1-6
TGTGCCAGCAGTTACTTGGACAGGGATAATTCACCCCTCCACTTT
CASSYLDRDNSPLHF
>many|TRBV12-3/TRBV12-4|TRBD1|TRBJ1-2
TGTGCCAGCAGCTCTGACAGGGCTTGGGGCTACACCTTC
CASSSDRAWGYTF
>.|TRBV19|TRBD1|TRBJ2-7
TGTGCCAGTAGTATCGGGACAGGGCCCTACGAGCAGTACTTC
CASSIGTGPYEQYF
>many|TRBV12-3/TRBV12-4|.|TRBJ2-2
TGTGCCAGCAGTTTATGGCAGGCCGGGGAGCTGTTTTTT
CASSLWQAGELFF
>many|TRBV15|.|TRBJ1-1
TGTGCCACCAGCAGTGGGTTTTCGGTACGGCCTGGGGGCACTGAAGCTTTCTTT
CATSSGFSVRPGGTEAFF
>.|TRBV3-1|.|TRBJ2-4
TGTGCCAGCAGCCGCCAGGGACTTACTCTAGCCAAAAACATTCAGTACTTC
CASSRQGLTLAKNIQYF
>few|TRBV15|.|TRBJ2-6
TGTGCCACCAGCAGAGGCGACAGCTCTGGGGCCAACGTCCTGACTTTC
CATSRGDSSGANVLTF
>many|TRBV4-1|TRBD1|TRBJ2-7
TGCGCCAGCAGCCAAGAACAGGGGTTATACGAGCAGTACTTC
CASSQEQGLYEQYF
>few|TRBV27|TRBD1|TRBJ2-2
TGTGCCAGCAGTTTAACCCGTGGGACAGGGGGGAACACCGGGGAGCTGTTTTTT
CASSLTRGTGGNTGELFF
>few|TRBV3-1|.|TRBJ2-5
TGTGCCAGCAGCCCTTGGCCGGGGAGAGAGACCCAGTACTTC
CASSPWPGRETQYF
>many|TRBV28|.|TRBJ2-7
TGTGCCAGCAGTTTGGGTAGGGGGGGGATCGAGCAGTACTTC
CASSLGRGGIEQYF
>few|TRBV6-1|TRBD2|TRBJ2-5
TGTGCCAGCAGTAGGGACACTAGCGGGGGGAAAGAGACCCAGTACTTC
CASSRDTSGGKETQYF
>.|TRBV19|.|TRBJ2-7
TGTGCCAGTAGTTCGGGGCTGTCGGGGTACGAGCAGTACTTC
CASSSGLSGYEQYF
>.|TRBV20-1|.|TRBJ1-2
TGCAGTGCTAGAGATAGTCCAGGAGGGGCGTATGGCTACACCTTC
CSARDSPGGAYGYTF
>many|TRBV20-1|TRBD1|TRBJ2-5
TGCAGTGCTAGAGTAAACGGGGGACAGGGGGCTTTCGAGACCCAGTACTTC
CSARVNGGQGAFETQYF
>many|TRBV7-9|.|TRBJ1-2
TGTGCCAGCAGCTCCGTCGGGGAGAGGGATGATGGCTACACCTTC
CASSSVGERDDGYTF
>.|TRBV11-1|.|TRBJ2-2
TGTGCCAGCAGGTTTGAGACGGGAAGGCTGTTTTTT
CASRFETGRLFF
>many|TRBV28|.|TRBJ2-5
TGTGCCAGCACCCCTTCCTTTGGGGGACTCCAAGAGACCCAGTACTTC
CASTPSFGGLQETQYF
>many|TRBV12-3/TRBV12-4|.|TRBJ1-3
TGTGCCAGCACGCGGGGCGATACTGGAAACACCATATATTTT
CASTRGDTGNTIYF
>many|TRBV24-1|TRBD2|TRBJ2-4
TGTGCCACCAGTGATGCCGGGACTAGAGCTAACATTAAGTACTTC
CATSDAGTRANIKYF
>.|TRBV19|.|TRBJ1-1
TGTGCCACCTCGACAGGACCGAACACTGAAGCTTTCTTT
CATSTGPNTEAFF
>many|TRBV7-3|TRBD2|TRBJ2-5
TGTGCCAGCAGCTTAATGGGACTAGCGGGAGATGAGACCCAGTACTTC
CASSLMGLAGDETQYF
>.|TRBV6-5|TRBD2|TRBJ2-7
TGTGCCAGCAGTTTACGCGGGGGGGCCTCCGAGCAGTACTTC
CASSLRGGASEQYF
>.|TRBV25-1|.|TRBJ1-2
TGTGCCAGCAGCGTCGCTCAAGGGGGGAGGGGAGATGGCTACACCTTC
CASSVAQGGRGDGYTF
>many|TRBV7-2|TRBD2|TRBJ2-2
TGTGCCAGCAGCTGGACTAGCGTCACCGGGGAGCTGTTTTTT
CASSWTSVTGELFF
>.|TRBV19|.|TRBJ2-7
TGTGCCAGTAGAGACTACAAGAAGAGCTACGAGCAGTACTTC
CASRDYKKSYEQYF
>.|TRBV6-1|TRBD1|TRBJ2-7
TGTGCCAGCAGTCGAACAGGGGGCGCGGCCCACGAGCAGTACTTC
CASSRTGGAAHEQYF
>few|TRBV20-1|.|TRBJ2-7
TGCAGTGCGGACTCTTTCTACGAGCAGTACTTC
CSADSFYEQYF
>many|TRBV2|.|TRBJ2-2
TGTGCCAGCAGTGAAGCCAGGGTGGTCGGGGAGCTGTTTTTT
CASSEARVVGELFF
>many|TRBV9|TRBD1|TRBJ1-1
TGTGCCAGCAGCGAAACAGGGGAACCGAACACTGAAGCTTTCTTT
CASSETGEPNTEAFF
>many|TRBV19|.|TRBJ2-2
TGTGCCAGTAGTATAAACAGGGCCAGCACCGGGGAGCTGTTTTTT
CASSINRASTGELFF
>few|TRBV10-3|TRBD1|TRBJ2-4
TGTGCCATCAGTCCGGGGACAGGGCTAGCCAAAAACATTCAGTACTTC
CAISPGTGLAKNIQYF
>many|TRBV3-1|TRBD1|TRBJ2-7
TGTGCCAGCAGCCAAGGGACAGGGGACGGTCGGGAGCAGTACTTC
CASSQGTGDGREQYF
>.|TRBV6-1|.|TRBJ2-7
TGTGCCAGCAAATTAGCGGCACCCTCCTACGAGCAGTACTTC
CASKLAAPSYEQYF
>many|TRBV12-3/TRBV12-4|.|TRBJ1-5
TGTGCCAGCAGTTCAAGGGTGGATCAGCCCCAGCATTTT
CASSSRVDQPQHF
>many|TRBV6-5|TRBD1|TRBJ2-7
TGTGCCAGCAGTTGGGATGGACAGGCATCGTACGAGCAGTACTTC
CASSWDGQASYEQYF
>many|TRBV6-1|.|TRBJ2-7
TGTGCCAGCAGCACTTCGTCCCGACTCCCCTACGAGCAGTACTTC
CASSTSSRLPYEQYF
>.|TRBV6-2/TRBV6-3|TRBD1|TRBJ1-2
TGTGCCGCCCGGATTCGGATTCGGGACAGGGGTTTTGTTAGCTATGGCTACACCTTC
CAARIRIRDRGFVSYGYTF
>few|TRBV5-1|.|TRBJ2-7
TGCGCCAGCAGCTTAGGGGTTTCGGGCGAGCAGTACTTC
CASSLGVSGEQYF
>once|TRBV14|.|TRBJ2-5
TGTGCCAGCTCTGTGCGTTTTCGAGAGACCCAGTACTTC
CASSVRFRETQYF
>few|TRBV6-5|.|TRBJ1-1
TGTGCCAGCAGTTACGGCGGCAGCATGAACACTGAAGCTTTCTTT
CASSYGGSMNTEAFF
>.|TRBV5-6|.|TRBJ2-7
TGTGTCAGCAGCTTTTCGGGTACGGGCGAGCAGTACTTC
CVSSFSGTGEQYF